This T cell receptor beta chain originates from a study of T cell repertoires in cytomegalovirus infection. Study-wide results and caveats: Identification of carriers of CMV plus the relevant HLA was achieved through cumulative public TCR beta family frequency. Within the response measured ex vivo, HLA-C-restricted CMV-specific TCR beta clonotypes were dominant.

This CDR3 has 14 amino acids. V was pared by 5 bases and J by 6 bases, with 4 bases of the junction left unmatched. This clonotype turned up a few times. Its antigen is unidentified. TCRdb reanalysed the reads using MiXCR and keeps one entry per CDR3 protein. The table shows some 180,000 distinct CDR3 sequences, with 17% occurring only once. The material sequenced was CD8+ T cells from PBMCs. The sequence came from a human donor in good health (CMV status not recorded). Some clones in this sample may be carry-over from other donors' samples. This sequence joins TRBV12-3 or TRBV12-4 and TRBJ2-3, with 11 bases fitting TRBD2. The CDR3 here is CASSHTSGGDTQYF. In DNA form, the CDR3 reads TGTGCCAGCAGTCACACTAGCGGGGGTGATACGCAGTATTTT.